This T cell receptor (beta chain) is drawn from a study of radiation and T cells in renal cell carcinoma. The wider study: Nephrectomy followed 15 Gy stereotactic body radiation by 4 weeks.

Study-wide results and caveats: In blood, top tumor clones expanded by 2 weeks, shrinking by 4. Baseline intratumoral clonotype presence is unknown without pretreatment biopsies.

Germline CDR1 and CDR2: SGHTA and FQGTGA. V shed 7 bases and J shed 2 bases, with 12 bases lying between them. CDR3 size: 15 residues. Turning to this clone: Its antigen is unidentified.

Assay: immunoSEQ multiplex PCR; the TCRdb copy retains only in-frame clones and omits some. The sample yields around 75,000 clones, roughly 82% seen once. Regarding time point: blood 2 weeks post-SBRT. The treatment was: 15 Gy SBRT to primary tumor, nephrectomy 4 weeks later. The tumor was a clear cell renal cell carcinoma. The rearrangement uses TRBV7-3 and TRBJ2-6; D ambiguous. The sample in question was blood, obtained from a patient whose treatment included radiotherapy and nephrectomy. The receptor comes from a man in his sixties with renal cell carcinoma. The CDR3 region has the DNA TGTGCCAGCACCCCCTGGCCCCCTGGGGCCAACGTCCTGACTTTC. As protein: CASTPWPPGANVLTF.